Shown below are 26 T cell receptor beta chains from a single sample sequenced in a study of shared clonotypes between healthy human individuals. The assay was immunoSEQ multiplex PCR, and TCRdb's table has in-frame clones only and misses some. Found here are around 1.5 million clones, 98% of them singletons; the top ten hold roughly 0.45%. Material: naive CD4+ T cells sorted from blood. Subset reported: CD45RA+ positively selected. The receptors here all came from a man aged 30 to 45 in good health.

The V call is TRBV11-3, the J call TRBJ2-7, with 7 bases identical to TRBD1. This CDR3 contains 16 residues. Germline V gene sequence: CDR1 SGHNT, CDR2 YENEEA. The V gene end was trimmed by 2 bases and the J gene end by 2 bases; junction bases not matched to a gene: 9. The CDR3 sequence is CASSLTGATGTYEQYF. The CDR3, as DNA: TGTGCCAGCAGCTTAACAGGGGCCACTGGAACCTACGAGCAGTACTTC.

The chain recombines TRBV28 with TRBJ1-3, with 7 bases that match TRBD1. This CDR3 spans 15 amino acids. Germline values: CDR1 MDHEN, CDR2 SYDVKM. V was pared by 6 bases and J by 3 bases, with 8 bases of the junction left unmatched. In nucleotides, the CDR3 is TGTGCCAGCAGGCCGGCAGGGGGTGGTGGAAACACCATATATTTT. Encoded protein: CASRPAGGGGNTIYF.

The chain's CDR3 is CASTETSSTGTQYF. CDR3 bases: TGTGCCAGCACGGAGACTAGCTCCACCGGGACCCAGTACTTC. V is TRBV6-6 and J is TRBJ2-5, with TRBD2 matching over 7 bases. The CDR3 covers 14 residues. Losses at the gene ends were 7 bases for V and 7 bases for J; bases not matched to a gene: 12. CDR1 and CDR2 (germline): MNHNY, SVGAGI (reference sequence).

The genes are TRBV7-9 and TRBJ2-1; 8 bases map to TRBD2. V lost 4 bases to trimming and J lost 8 bases; unmatched junction nucleotides: 10. Germline V lookup: CDR1 SEHNR, CDR2 FQNEAQ (reference sequence). The CDR3 runs to 15 residues. CDR3 protein: CASSSGPIGRDEQFF. As DNA, the CDR3 is TGTGCCAGCAGCTCCGGACCAATCGGGAGGGATGAGCAGTTCTTC.

The rearrangement links TRBV10-3 to TRBJ1-1, with D hard to call. The ends were cut back, 1 base at V and 4 bases at J, with 13 bases in the middle. CDR1 is ENHRY, CDR2 SYGVKD, per germline. There are 15 residues in the CDR3. The CDR3 region is CAISELSIPGTEAFF. CDR3 nucleotide sequence: TGTGCCATCAGTGAGTTAAGCATCCCGGGCACTGAAGCTTTCTTT.

Notes on this clone: Other DNA sequences in the same sample also yield this CDR3. This rearrangement joins TRBV5-1 to TRBJ2-5, with D possibly matching TRBD1 (6 bases). V lost 4 bases and J 5 bases, leaving 15 bases between the germline ends. The germline V gene encodes CDR1 SGHRS and CDR2 YFSETQ. This CDR3 is 14 amino acids long. The CDR3 DNA follows: TGCGCCAGCAGCCGGCTAGCAGGGGAGGAGACCCAGTACTTC. Translating gives CASSRLAGEETQYF.

The chain combines TRBV10-2 with TRBJ1-1, with 7 nucleotides matching TRBD1. J was trimmed by 5 bases and V by 1 base; bases with no gene match: 1. Germline CDR1 and CDR2: WSHSY and SAAADI. The CDR3 contains 13 residues. The CDR3 nucleotides are TGCGCCAGCAGTGAGTTGACAGGGACTGAAGCTTTCTTT. It is translated as CASSELTGTEAFF.

V and J are TRBV7-8 and TRBJ2-7; tentatively, D is TRBD1 (5 bases). Trimming pared 5 bases from V and 4 bases from J, leaving 15 bases between. The CDR3 covers 14 residues. In germline, CDR1 is SGHVS, CDR2 FQNEAQ. The CDR3 loop is CASSLSKTVYEQYF. As DNA, the CDR3 is TGTGCCAGCAGCCTCAGCAAGACAGTGTACGAGCAGTACTTC.

This chain uses TRBV11-3 with TRBJ2-1; D not resolved. Germline lookup yields CDR1 SGHNT and CDR2 YENEEA. CDR3 length equals 15 residues. Deletions cut 3 bases from V and 7 bases from J, with 16 bases between. The DNA of the CDR3 is TGTGCCAGCAGCTTGCGACACACTTTGGGGAATGAGCAGTTCTTC. Translated, it gives CASSLRHTLGNEQFF.

The rearrangement links TRBV2 to TRBJ2-1; 9 bases match TRBD2. Looked up from germline, CDR1 is SNHLY and CDR2 is FYNNEI. The CDR3 covers 15 residues. The trim removed 6 bases at V and 2 bases at J, leaving 5 bases unmatched. The CDR3 DNA follows: TGTGCCAGCAGGAGACTAGCGGATGCCTACAATGAGCAGTTCTTC. Its translation is CASRRLADAYNEQFF.

The gene calls are TRBV9 and TRBJ2-1; perhaps TRBD1 as D (5 bases). Germline V gives CDR1 SGDLS, CDR2 YYNGEE. V was cut by 3 bases and J by 0 bases, with 16 bases left in between. The CDR3 has 17 residues. CDR3 region: CASSATTTGLSYNEQFF. DNA of the CDR3: TGTGCCAGCAGCGCAACTACCACAGGCCTCTCCTACAATGAGCAGTTCTTC.

CDR3 residues: CASSLAGVQYGYTF. The CDR3 coding sequence is TGTGCCAGCAGCTTAGCTGGGGTCCAGTATGGCTACACCTTC. The chain carries TRBV7-8 and TRBJ1-2; D is uncertain. Germline loops: CDR1 SGHVS, CDR2 FQNEAQ. This CDR3 region has 14 residues. V dropped 0 bases and J dropped 5 bases, with 10 bases sitting between them. Supplemented by reference TRBV7-8 and TRBJ1-2, the full variable domain reads GAGVSQSPRYKVAKRGQDVALRCDPISGHVSLFWYQQALGQGPEFLTYFQNEAQLDKSGLPSDRFFAERPEGSVSTLKIQRTQQEDSAVYLCASSLAGVQYGYTFGSGTRLTVV.

The genes are TRBV6-6 and TRBJ2-7; D gene ambiguous. Between the trimmed V and J ends, which lost 6 bases and 2 bases, there was a span of 11 bases. The germline CDR1 and CDR2 sequences are MNHNY and SVGAGI (reference sequence). This CDR3 has 13 residues. The CDR3 DNA follows: TGTGCCAGCAGCCAGGTACAACCCTACGAGCAGTACTTC. Protein: CASSQVQPYEQYF.

This sequence joins TRBV18 and TRBJ2-3; D is unclear. Deletions cut 4 bases from V and 10 bases from J, with 24 bases between. Germline-derived CDR1 and CDR2 are KGHSH and LQKENI. This CDR3 has 16 residues. The CDR3 is CASSLSQSTRAESQYF. The CDR3 nucleotides are TGTGCCAGCTCACTTTCACAGTCGACCCGGGCGGAGTCGCAGTATTTT.

This clone was seen just once. The genes are TRBV7-8 and TRBJ1-1; perhaps TRBD1 as D (6 bases). Trimming removed 0 bases at V and 3 bases at J, with 11 bases between. Germline assignment: CDR1 SGHVS and CDR2 FQNEAQ. This CDR3 comprises 15 residues. The DNA of the CDR3 is TGTGCCAGCAGCTTAGCTGGAACAGGGTACACTGAAGCTTTCTTT. This encodes CASSLAGTGYTEAFF.

About this clone itself: In the same sample, other DNA sequences code for this CDR3. This sequence joins TRBV5-1 and TRBJ2-3, with unresolved D. Germline V gene lookup returns CDR1 SGHRS and CDR2 YFSETQ. This CDR3 contains 11 residues. Trimming left V 4 bases short and J 6 bases short, with 6 bases between. CDR3 residues: CASSETDTQYF. CDR3 sequence (DNA): TGCGCCAGCAGCGAGACCGATACGCAGTATTTT.

The chain has TRBV28 and TRBJ1-2; D possibly corresponds to TRBD1 (5 bases). Trimming removed 5 bases from V and 3 bases from J, with 13 bases in between. Per germline, CDR1 MDHEN and CDR2 SYDVKM. The CDR3 is 14 amino acids. The CDR3 loop reads CASSEGNFYYGYTF. The CDR3 DNA follows: TGTGCCAGCAGTGAGGGGAATTTCTACTATGGCTACACCTTC.

This sequence joins TRBV5-1 and TRBJ2-7; 9 bases line up with TRBD2. Trimming cost V 3 bases and J 2 bases; bases outside gene matches: 3. This CDR3 spans 14 amino acids. CDR1 is SGHRS and CDR2 is YFSETQ in the germline V gene. CDR3 region: CASSSLAGAYEQYF. Written as DNA, the CDR3 is TGCGCCAGCAGCTCACTAGCGGGCGCCTACGAGCAGTACTTC. The full variable domain, its missing parts supplied by reference TRBV5-1 and TRBJ2-7, is KAGVTQTPRYLIKTRGQQVTLSCSPISGHRSVSWYQQTPGQGLQFLFEYFSETQRNKGNFPGRFSGRQFSNSRSEMNVSTLELGDSALYLCASSSLAGAYEQYFGPGTRLTVT.

The chain uses TRBV14 and TRBJ2-7, with D possibly TRBD1 on 5 matching bases. Germline V CDR1 and CDR2: SGHDN, FVKESK. The CDR3 sequence is 13 residues long. Trimming took 4 bases from V and 3 from J, leaving 10 bases between them. CDR3 bases: TGTGCCAGCAGCCCCAGGGATCTCTACGAGCAGTACTTC. Translated: CASSPRDLYEQYF.

With regard to this clone: Other nucleotide sequences in the sample specify the same CDR3. The rearrangement joins TRBV6-1 to TRBJ2-5, with D possibly matching TRBD1 (5 bases). Trimming took off 3 bases at V and 4 bases at J, with 6 bases between the two ends. This CDR3 is built from 12 residues. Germline V CDR1 and CDR2: MNHNS, SASEGT. The CDR3 loop is CASSDRAETQYF. CDR3 bases: TGTGCCAGCAGTGACAGGGCAGAGACCCAGTACTTC.

The rearrangement joins TRBV18 to TRBJ2-3; possible D gene TRBD1, 6 bases. With 4 bases removed from V and 5 bases from J, the gap between germline ends came to 13 bases. The CDR3 is 14 amino acids. The germline gives CDR1 KGHSH, CDR2 LQKENI. In DNA, the CDR3 is TGTGCCAGCTCACGCCAAGGGGGAGAAGATACGCAGTATTTT. As protein: CASSRQGGEDTQYF.

The chain combines TRBV4-1 with TRBJ2-1; no definite D call. Deletions cut 1 base from V and 4 bases from J, with 11 bases between. The CDR3 is made up of 15 amino acids. The germline gives CDR1 MGHRA, CDR2 YSYEKL. In DNA form, the CDR3 reads TGCGCCAGCAGCCAAGGAAATGGTCGTTACAATGAGCAGTTCTTC. Its protein product is CASSQGNGRYNEQFF.

This chain uses TRBV28 with TRBJ1-2, with 8 bases aligning to TRBD1. Unmatched junction bases numbered 11, after V lost 6 bases and J lost 8 bases. This CDR3 has 14 residues. The V gene's germline CDR1 is MDHEN and CDR2 SYDVKM. CDR3 DNA sequence: TGTGCCAGCAGACCTGAGACAGGGGAGAACGGCTACACCTTC. Translating it yields CASRPETGENGYTF.

The rearrangement joins TRBV29-1 to TRBJ2-5; the D gene is possibly TRBD1 (6 bases). The CDR3 has 11 amino acids. The ends were cut back, 8 bases at V and 5 bases at J, with 12 bases in the middle. Germline V gene lookup returns CDR1 SQVTM and CDR2 ANQGSEA. The CDR3 loop is CSTRGGETQYF. The DNA of the CDR3 is TGCAGCACCAGGGGTGGGGAGACCCAGTACTTC.

The chain couples TRBV5-1 to TRBJ1-1, with 7 positions matching TRBD1. V lost 0 bases, J lost 0 bases, and 8 bases stayed unmatched. Per the germline V gene, CDR1 is SGHRS and CDR2 is YFSETQ. CDR3 length: 17 amino acids. CDR3 loop: CASSLGARGRMNTEAFF. Written as DNA, the CDR3 is TGCGCCAGCAGCTTGGGAGCCAGGGGGAGGATGAACACTGAAGCTTTCTTT.

The genes are TRBV4-3 and TRBJ1-2; D gene uncertain. Germline loops: CDR1 LGHNA, CDR2 YSLEER. V lost 1 base to trimming and J lost 0 bases, with 9 bases between them. The CDR3 is 15 amino acids. For the CDR3, the DNA is TGCGCCAGCAGCCAAGCTCACGGCGCTAACTATGGCTACACCTTC. Amino acid sequence: CASSQAHGANYGYTF.